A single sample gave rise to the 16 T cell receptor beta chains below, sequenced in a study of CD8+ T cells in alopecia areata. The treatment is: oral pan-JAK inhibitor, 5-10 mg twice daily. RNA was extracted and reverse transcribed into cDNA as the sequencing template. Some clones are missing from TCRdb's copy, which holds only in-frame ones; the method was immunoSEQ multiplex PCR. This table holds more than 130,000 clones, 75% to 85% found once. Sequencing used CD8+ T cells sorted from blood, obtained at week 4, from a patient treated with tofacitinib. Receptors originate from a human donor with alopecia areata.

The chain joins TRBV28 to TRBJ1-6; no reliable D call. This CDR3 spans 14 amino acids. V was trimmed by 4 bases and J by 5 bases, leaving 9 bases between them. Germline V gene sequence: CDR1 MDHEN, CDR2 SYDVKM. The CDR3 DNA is TGTGCCAGCAGTTGGGAGGGAAATAATTCACCCCTCCACTTT. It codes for CASSWEGNNSPLHF.

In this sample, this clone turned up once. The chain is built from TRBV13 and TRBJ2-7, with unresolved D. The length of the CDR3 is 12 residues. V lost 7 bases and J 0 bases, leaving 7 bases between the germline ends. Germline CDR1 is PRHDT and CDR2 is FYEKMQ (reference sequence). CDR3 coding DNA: TGTGCCAGCAACCCAAGCTCCTACGAGCAGTACTTC. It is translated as CASNPSSYEQYF.

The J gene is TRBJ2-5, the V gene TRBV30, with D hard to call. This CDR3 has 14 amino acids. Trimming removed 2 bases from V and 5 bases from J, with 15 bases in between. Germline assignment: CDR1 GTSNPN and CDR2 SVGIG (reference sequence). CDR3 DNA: TGTGCCTGGAGTTTTGCAGCCCTGGGGGAGACCCAGTACTTC. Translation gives CAWSFAALGETQYF.

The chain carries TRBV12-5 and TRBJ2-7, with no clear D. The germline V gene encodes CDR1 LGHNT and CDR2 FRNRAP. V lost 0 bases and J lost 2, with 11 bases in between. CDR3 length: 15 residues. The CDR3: CASGLVPAPTYEQYF. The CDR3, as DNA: TGTGCTAGTGGTTTGGTACCGGCGCCAACCTACGAGCAGTACTTC.

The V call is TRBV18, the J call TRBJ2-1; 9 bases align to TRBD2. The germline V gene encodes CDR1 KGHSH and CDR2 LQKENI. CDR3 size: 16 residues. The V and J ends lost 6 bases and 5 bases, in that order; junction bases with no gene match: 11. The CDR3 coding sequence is TGTGCCAGCTCCCCCAGGGCGACTAGCGGAAACAATGAGCAGTTCTTC. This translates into CASSPRATSGNNEQFF.

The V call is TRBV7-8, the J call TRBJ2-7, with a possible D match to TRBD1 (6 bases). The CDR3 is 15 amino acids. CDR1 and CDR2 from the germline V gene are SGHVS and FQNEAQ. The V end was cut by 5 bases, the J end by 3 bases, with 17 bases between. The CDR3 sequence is CASSPRQVGIYEQYF. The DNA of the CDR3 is TGTGCCAGCAGCCCACGACAGGTTGGGATCTACGAGCAGTACTTC.

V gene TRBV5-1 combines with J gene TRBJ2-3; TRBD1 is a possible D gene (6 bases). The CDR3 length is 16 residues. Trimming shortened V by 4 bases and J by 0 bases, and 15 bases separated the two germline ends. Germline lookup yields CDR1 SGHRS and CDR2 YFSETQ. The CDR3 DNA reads TGCGCCAGCAGCGGTTTGACAGGATCTAGCACAGATACGCAGTATTTT. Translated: CASSGLTGSSTDTQYF.

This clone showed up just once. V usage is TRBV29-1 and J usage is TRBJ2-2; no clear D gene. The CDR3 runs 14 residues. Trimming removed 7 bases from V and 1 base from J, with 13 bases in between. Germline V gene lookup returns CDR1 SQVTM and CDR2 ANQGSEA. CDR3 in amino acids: CSASDVENTGELFF. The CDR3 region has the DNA TGCAGCGCCTCGGACGTCGAGAACACCGGGGAGCTGTTTTTT.

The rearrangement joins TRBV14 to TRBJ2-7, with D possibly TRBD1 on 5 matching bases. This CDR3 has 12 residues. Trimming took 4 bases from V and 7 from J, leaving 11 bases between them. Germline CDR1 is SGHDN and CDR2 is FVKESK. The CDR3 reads CASSPLGAEQYF. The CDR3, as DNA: TGTGCCAGCAGCCCCCTTGGGGCGGAGCAGTACTTC. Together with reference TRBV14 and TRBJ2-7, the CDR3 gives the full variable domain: EAGVTQFPSHSVIEKGQTVTLRCDPISGHDNLYWYRRVMGKEIKFLLHFVKESKQDESGMPNNRFLAERTGGTYSTLKVQPAELEDSGVYFCASSPLGAEQYFGPGTRLTVT.

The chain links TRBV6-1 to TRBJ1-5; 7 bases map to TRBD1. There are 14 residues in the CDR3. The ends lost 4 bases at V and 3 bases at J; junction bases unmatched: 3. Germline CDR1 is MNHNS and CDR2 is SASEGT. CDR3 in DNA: TGTGCCAGCAGTGTTGGGACAGCCAATCAGCCCCAGCATTTT. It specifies CASSVGTANQPQHF.

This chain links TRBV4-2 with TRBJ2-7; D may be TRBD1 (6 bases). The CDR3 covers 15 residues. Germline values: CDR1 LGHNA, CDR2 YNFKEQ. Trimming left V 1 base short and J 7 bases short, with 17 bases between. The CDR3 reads CASSQGLTGLKEQYF. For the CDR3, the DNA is TGTGCCAGCAGCCAAGGACTCACAGGGTTAAAGGAGCAGTACTTC.

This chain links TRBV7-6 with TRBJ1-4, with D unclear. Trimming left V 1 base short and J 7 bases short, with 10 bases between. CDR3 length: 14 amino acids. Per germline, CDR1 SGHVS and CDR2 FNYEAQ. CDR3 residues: CASSLGPLAEKLFF. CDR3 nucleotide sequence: TGTGCCAGCAGCTTAGGGCCGTTGGCTGAAAAACTGTTTTTT.

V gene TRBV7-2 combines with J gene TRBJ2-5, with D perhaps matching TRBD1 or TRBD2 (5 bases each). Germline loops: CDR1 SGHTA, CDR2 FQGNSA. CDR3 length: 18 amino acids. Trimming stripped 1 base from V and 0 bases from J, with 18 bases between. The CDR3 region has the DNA TGTGCCAGCAGCTTAGGACGAGGGGCAGGGAGCAACCAAGAGACCCAGTACTTC. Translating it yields CASSLGRGAGSNQETQYF.

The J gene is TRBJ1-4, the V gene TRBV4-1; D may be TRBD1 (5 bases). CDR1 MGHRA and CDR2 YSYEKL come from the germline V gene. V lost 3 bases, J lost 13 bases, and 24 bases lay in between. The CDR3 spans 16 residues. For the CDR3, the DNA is TGCGCCAGCAGCCAGGACTATGGGGCCGCCTATGCAGGACTGTTTTTT. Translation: CASSQDYGAAYAGLFF.

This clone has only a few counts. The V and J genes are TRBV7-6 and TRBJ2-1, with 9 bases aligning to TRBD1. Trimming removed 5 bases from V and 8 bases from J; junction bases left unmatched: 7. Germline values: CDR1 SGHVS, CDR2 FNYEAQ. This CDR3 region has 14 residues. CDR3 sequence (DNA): TGTGCCAGCAGCCGGGACAGGGAGACTCATGAGCAGTTCTTC. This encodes CASSRDRETHEQFF.

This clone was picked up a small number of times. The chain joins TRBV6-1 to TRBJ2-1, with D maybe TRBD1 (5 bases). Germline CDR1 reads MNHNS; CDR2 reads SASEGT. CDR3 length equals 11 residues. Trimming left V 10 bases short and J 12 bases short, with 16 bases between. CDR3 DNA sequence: TGTGCCATTCTCAGGGATACAGGGCAGTTCTTC. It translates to CAILRDTGQFF.